The subject of this entry is one TCR beta chain. What it recognizes is unknown. The data originate from a study of T cell clones after liver transplantation. The overall study: As an antigen-independent comparator, third-party-reactive TCRbeta sequences came from pre-transplant mixed lymphocyte reactions.

TCRdb keeps only in-frame clones here, not all; method: immunoSEQ multiplex PCR. In the table there are 55,000 to 75,000 clones, about two thirds of which are singletons. CDR1 and CDR2 from the germline V gene are GTSNPN and SVGIG (reference sequence). CDR3 size: 15 residues. V was pared by 4 bases and J by 3 bases, with 18 bases between. Study findings and constraints: In a couple of subjects, few donor cells limited the measurable donor-reactive repertoire.

The V gene is TRBV30, the J gene TRBJ1-2; D gene ambiguous. The sequencing here drew on CD4+ T cells from blood, taken at the approximately 15-month timepoint. The sequence came from a human patient who received a liver transplant. Some T cells could come from the graft donor. The CDR3 DNA reads TGTGCCTGGAAACAACTACACCTTGGCGACTATGGCTACACCTTC. Translated, it gives CAWKQLHLGDYGYTF.